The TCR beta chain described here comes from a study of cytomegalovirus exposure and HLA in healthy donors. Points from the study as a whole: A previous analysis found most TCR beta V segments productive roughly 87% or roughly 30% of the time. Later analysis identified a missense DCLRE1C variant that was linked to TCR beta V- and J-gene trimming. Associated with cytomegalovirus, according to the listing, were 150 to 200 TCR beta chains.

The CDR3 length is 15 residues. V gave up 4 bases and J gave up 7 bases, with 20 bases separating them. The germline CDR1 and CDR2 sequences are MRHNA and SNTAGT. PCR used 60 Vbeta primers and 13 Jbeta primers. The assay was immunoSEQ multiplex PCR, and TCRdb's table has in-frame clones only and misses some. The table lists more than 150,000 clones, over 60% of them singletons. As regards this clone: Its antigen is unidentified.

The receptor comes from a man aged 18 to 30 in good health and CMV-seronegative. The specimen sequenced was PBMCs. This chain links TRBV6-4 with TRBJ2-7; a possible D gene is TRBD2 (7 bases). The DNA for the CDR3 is TGTGCCAGCAGTGCGGGGGGCCAGGCGGGGGAAGAGCAGTACTTC. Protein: CASSAGGQAGEEQYF.